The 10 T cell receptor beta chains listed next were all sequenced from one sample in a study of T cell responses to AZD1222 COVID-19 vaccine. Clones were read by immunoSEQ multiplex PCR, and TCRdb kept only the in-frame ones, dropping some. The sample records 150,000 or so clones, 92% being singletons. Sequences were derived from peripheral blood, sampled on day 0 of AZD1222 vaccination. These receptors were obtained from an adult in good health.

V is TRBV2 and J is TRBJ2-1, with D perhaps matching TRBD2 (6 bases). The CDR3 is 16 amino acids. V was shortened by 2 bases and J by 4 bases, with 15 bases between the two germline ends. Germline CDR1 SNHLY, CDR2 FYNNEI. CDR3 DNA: TGTGCCAGCAGTGAATTCGGGACTGAACTATACAATGAGCAGTTCTTC. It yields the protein CASSEFGTELYNEQFF.

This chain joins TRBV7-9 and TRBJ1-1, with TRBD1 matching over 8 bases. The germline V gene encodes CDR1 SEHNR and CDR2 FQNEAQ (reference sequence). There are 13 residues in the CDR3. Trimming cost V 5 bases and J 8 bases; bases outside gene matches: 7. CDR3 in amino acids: CASSPGTGHEAFF. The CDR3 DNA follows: TGTGCCAGCAGCCCTGGGACAGGCCACGAAGCTTTCTTT. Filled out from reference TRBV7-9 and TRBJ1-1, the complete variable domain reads DTGVSQNPRHKITKRGQNVTFRCDPISEHNRLYWYRQTLGQGPEFLTYFQNEAQLEKSRLLSDRFSAERPKGSFSTLEIQRTEQGDSAMYLCASSPGTGHEAFFGQGTRLTVV.

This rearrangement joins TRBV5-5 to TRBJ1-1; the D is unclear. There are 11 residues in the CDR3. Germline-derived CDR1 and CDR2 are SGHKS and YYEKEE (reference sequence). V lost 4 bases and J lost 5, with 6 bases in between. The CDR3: CASSPNTEAFF. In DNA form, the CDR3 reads TGTGCCAGCAGCCCTAATACTGAAGCTTTCTTT.

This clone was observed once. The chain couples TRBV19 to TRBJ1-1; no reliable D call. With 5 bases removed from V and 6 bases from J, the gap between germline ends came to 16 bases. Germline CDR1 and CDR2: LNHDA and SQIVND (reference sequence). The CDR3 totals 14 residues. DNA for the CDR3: TGTGCCAGTAGTTCACAGCTTTCCGACGCTGAAGCTTTCTTT. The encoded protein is CASSSQLSDAEAFF.

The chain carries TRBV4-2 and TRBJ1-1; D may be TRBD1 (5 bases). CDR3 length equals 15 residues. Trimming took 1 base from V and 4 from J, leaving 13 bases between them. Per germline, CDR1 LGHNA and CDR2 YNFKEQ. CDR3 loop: CASSQGWFGGTEAFF. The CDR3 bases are TGTGCCAGCAGCCAAGGATGGTTCGGGGGCACTGAAGCTTTCTTT.

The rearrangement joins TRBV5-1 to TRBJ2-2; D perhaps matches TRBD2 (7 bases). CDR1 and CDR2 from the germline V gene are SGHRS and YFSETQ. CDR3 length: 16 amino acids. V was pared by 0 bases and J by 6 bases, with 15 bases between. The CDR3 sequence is CASSLAGHGGPGELFF. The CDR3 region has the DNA TGCGCCAGCAGCTTGGCCGGTCACGGGGGGCCCGGGGAGCTGTTTTTT.

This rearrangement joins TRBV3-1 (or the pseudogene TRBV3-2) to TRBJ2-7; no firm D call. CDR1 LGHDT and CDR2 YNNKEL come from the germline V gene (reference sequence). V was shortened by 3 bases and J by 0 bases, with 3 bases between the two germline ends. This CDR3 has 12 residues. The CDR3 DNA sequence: TGTGCCAGCAGCCATTCCTCCTACGAGCAGTACTTC. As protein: CASSHSSYEQYF.

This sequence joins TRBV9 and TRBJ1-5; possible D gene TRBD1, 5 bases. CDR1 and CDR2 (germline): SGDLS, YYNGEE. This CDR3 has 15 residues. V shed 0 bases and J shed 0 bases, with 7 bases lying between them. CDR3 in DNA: TGTGCCAGCAGCGTAGAGGGGAATAGCAATCAGCCCCAGCATTTT. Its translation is CASSVEGNSNQPQHF.

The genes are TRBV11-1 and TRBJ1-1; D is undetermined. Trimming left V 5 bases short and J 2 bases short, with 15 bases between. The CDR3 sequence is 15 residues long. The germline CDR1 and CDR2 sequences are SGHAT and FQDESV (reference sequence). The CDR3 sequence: CASSRLIVDNTEAFF. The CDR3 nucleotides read TGTGCCAGCAGCCGGTTAATAGTGGATAACACTGAAGCTTTCTTT.

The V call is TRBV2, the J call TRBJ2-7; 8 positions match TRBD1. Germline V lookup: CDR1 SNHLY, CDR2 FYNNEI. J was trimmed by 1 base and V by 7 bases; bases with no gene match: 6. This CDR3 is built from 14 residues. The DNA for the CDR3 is TGTGCCAGCACTCGACAGGGGTCGTCCTACGAGCAGTACTTC. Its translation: CASTRQGSSYEQYF.